Presented here are 14 T cell receptor beta chains from one specimen sequenced in a study of HIV-infected children after antiretroviral therapy interruption. The TCR library was built from RNA with a 3' RACE protocol and unique molecular identifiers. TCRdb re-called the 3' RACE reads through MiXCR, storing one row per CDR3 protein. Here the sample spans around 50,000 distinct CDR3 sequences, more than 3.5% being singletons. Treatment meaning: PENTA 11 planned treatment interruption arm or continuous ART arm. The specimen was CD45RA+ CD4+ T cells from PBMCs, pooled from several time points, collected from a donor given antiretroviral therapy, either interrupted or continuous. Subset meaning: naive CD4+ CD45RA+ CD45RO- T cells. The receptors derive from a pool of human donors with HIV.

This clonotype was observed at least ten times. The chain couples TRBV28 to TRBJ2-4; D unresolved. CDR3 length: 17 residues. Trimming took 1 base from V and 5 from J, leaving 18 bases between them. CDR1 is MDHEN and CDR2 is SYDVKM in the germline V gene. CDR3 DNA: TGTGCCAGCAGTTTATCCCCCTTTGGGCAGAGCCAAAACATTCAGTACTTC. Its translation is CASSLSPFGQSQNIQYF.

This clonotype occurred many times. The chain links TRBV28 to TRBJ2-1; D possibly corresponds to TRBD2 (7 bases). V was pared by 7 bases and J by 9 bases, with 19 bases between. The CDR3 consists of 14 residues. The germline gives CDR1 MDHEN, CDR2 SYDVKM. The CDR3 DNA sequence: TGTGCCAGCACCCCTGGGGGGGCGCGACGTGAGCAGTTCTTC. Encoded protein: CASTPGGARREQFF.

There are many counts of this clonotype. The CDR3 DNA reads TGTGCCAGCAGTCTTGGGCTAGCGGGGGCCACTAGCACAGATACGCAGTATTTT. Its translation: CASSLGLAGATSTDTQYF. This sequence joins TRBV6-2 or TRBV6-3 and TRBJ2-3, with 10 bases lining up with TRBD2. The J segment lost 0 bases and the V segment lost 5 bases, leaving 11 bases of the junction unmatched. Germline-derived CDR1 and CDR2 are MNHEY and SVGEGT. The length of the CDR3 is 18 residues.

The table lists this clonotype with many counts. The chain has TRBV5-1 and TRBJ2-7, with 9 nucleotides matching TRBD1. The V gene's germline CDR1 is SGHRS and CDR2 YFSETQ. The CDR3 totals 13 residues. J was trimmed by 5 bases and V by 4 bases; bases with no gene match: 4. The chain's CDR3 is CASSGWTGDEQYF. For the CDR3, the DNA is TGCGCCAGCAGCGGATGGACAGGGGACGAGCAGTACTTC. Filled out from reference TRBV5-1 and TRBJ2-7, the complete variable domain reads KAGVTQTPRYLIKTRGQQVTLSCSPISGHRSVSWYQQTPGQGLQFLFEYFSETQRNKGNFPGRFSGRQFSNSRSEMNVSTLELGDSALYLCASSGWTGDEQYFGPGTRLTVT.

This clonotype was seen many times. V gene TRBV7-3 combines with J gene TRBJ1-1; no clear D. CDR1 and CDR2 (germline): SGHTA, FQGTGA. The CDR3 contains 14 residues. The V and J ends lost 3 bases and 0 bases respectively, with 8 bases between them. The CDR3: CASSFQTLNTEAFF. CDR3 DNA: TGTGCCAGCAGCTTCCAGACACTGAACACTGAAGCTTTCTTT. Complete variable domain (other parts from reference TRBV7-3 and TRBJ1-1): GAGVSQTPSNKVTEKGKYVELRCDPISGHTALYWYRQSLGQGPEFLIYFQGTGAADDSGLPNDRFFAVRPEGSVSTLKIQRTERGDSAVYLCASSFQTLNTEAFFGQGTRLTVV.

The sample holds many counts of this clonotype. The gene calls are TRBV7-3 and TRBJ2-5, with unresolved D. V was pared by 0 bases and J by 4 bases, with 6 bases between. The germline CDR1 and CDR2 sequences are SGHTA and FQGTGA. The CDR3 runs 13 residues. CDR3 DNA: TGTGCCAGCAGCTTAACGAGAGGAGAGACCCAGTACTTC. It yields the protein CASSLTRGETQYF.

This clonotype has at least ten counts. The V call is TRBV4-1, the J call TRBJ1-2; 8 nucleotides align to TRBD1. The germline gives CDR1 MGHRA, CDR2 YSYEKL. This CDR3 is built from 15 residues. V dropped 2 bases and J dropped 4; count of bases not matched to a gene: 6. CDR3 in DNA: TGCGCCAGCAGCCAACCTCGGGACAGGACCTATGGCTACACCTTC. It encodes CASSQPRDRTYGYTF.

At least ten counts were recorded for this clonotype. The gene calls are TRBV5-3 and TRBJ2-7, with D tentatively TRBD1 or TRBD2 (5 bases each). TRBV5-3 is known as an ORF, though its function is uncertain. The CDR3 is 12 residues long. The V gene lost 3 bases and the J gene lost 10 bases, with 14 bases spanning the gap. CDR3 loop: CARSSGRWIQYF. CDR3 DNA sequence: TGTGCCAGAAGCTCGGGACGGTGGATTCAGTACTTC.

The chain joins TRBV2 to TRBJ2-3; D is perhaps TRBD1 (5 bases). This CDR3 region has 13 residues. Germline V CDR1 and CDR2: SNHLY, FYNNEI. The V end lost 1 base, the J end lost 3 bases, and 5 bases lay between the germline ends. This chain's CDR3 is CASSEEGTDTQYF. In DNA, the CDR3 is TGTGCCAGCAGTGAAGAGGGGACAGATACGCAGTATTTT. The whole variable domain, filled in from reference TRBV2 and TRBJ2-3, reads EPEVTQTPSHQVTQMGQEVILRCVPISNHLYFYWYRQILGQKVEFLVSFYNNEISEKSEIFDDQFSVERPDGSNFTLKIRSTKLEDSAMYFCASSEEGTDTQYFGPGTRLTVL.

This clonotype has ten or more counts. The J gene is TRBJ2-7, the V gene TRBV7-9; D may be TRBD1 (7 bases). Trimming took off 5 bases at V and 6 bases at J, with 20 bases between the two ends. Germline V lookup: CDR1 SEHNR, CDR2 FQNEAQ (reference sequence). This CDR3 is built from 15 residues. The CDR3 DNA sequence: TGTGCCAGCAGCCCTGATCAGGGGGGTTCGGGCGAGCAGTACTTC. Encoded protein: CASSPDQGGSGEQYF.

This clonotype was counted many times. The chain links TRBV12-5 to TRBJ1-1; D is unresolved. V shed 7 bases and J shed 2 bases, with 14 bases lying between them. The CDR3 sequence is 14 residues long. In germline, CDR1 is LGHNT, CDR2 FRNRAP. CDR3 nucleotide sequence: TGTGCTAGTGCCAAGGCAGGACTCAACACTGAAGCTTTCTTT. It translates to CASAKAGLNTEAFF.

The chain has TRBV5-1 and TRBJ1-1; the match to TRBD1 covers 7 bases. J lost 2 bases, V lost 4 bases, and 8 bases had no gene match. Germline V gene sequence: CDR1 SGHRS, CDR2 YFSETQ. This CDR3 has 15 residues. CDR3 amino acids: CASSITGEFNTEAFF. As DNA, the CDR3 is TGCGCCAGCAGCATTACAGGGGAGTTTAACACTGAAGCTTTCTTT.

The table lists this clonotype with many counts. V is TRBV5-5 and J is TRBJ2-7; D unclear. The germline V gene has CDR1 SGHKS and CDR2 YYEKEE (reference sequence). The CDR3 loop spans 17 amino acids. V shed 4 bases and J shed 3 bases, with 23 bases lying between them. This CDR3 reads CASSDGPQAEGNYEQYF. The CDR3 region has the DNA TGTGCCAGCAGCGACGGGCCCCAGGCTGAAGGGAACTACGAGCAGTACTTC.

The sample holds many counts of this clonotype. DNA for the CDR3: TGCGCCAGCAGCTTGGCGGTGGGAGGGTCCTACGAGCAGTACTTC. Its protein product is CASSLAVGGSYEQYF. The chain links TRBV5-1 to TRBJ2-7; 7 positions agree with TRBD2. The CDR3 covers 15 residues. In germline, CDR1 is SGHRS, CDR2 YFSETQ. The V and J ends lost 0 bases and 1 base, in that order; junction bases with no gene match: 4.